Listed here are 3 T cell receptor beta chains from one sample, sequenced in a study of shared clonotypes between healthy human individuals. Naive CD8 populations comprised CD45RO-negative cells positively selected for CCR7, excluding terminally differentiated effector memory CD45RA+ cells. The method was immunoSEQ multiplex PCR; TCRdb's version includes in-frame clones alone and lacks a portion of them. The sample carries about 2.1 million clones, roughly 95% recorded once. Material: naive CD8+ T cells from PBMCs. These receptors all stem from a man aged 18 to 29 in good health. Some clones in this sample may be carry-over from other donors' samples.

This clone came up once. The rearrangement joins TRBV7-9 to TRBJ2-2, with 9 positions matching TRBD1. From germline, CDR1 is SEHNR and CDR2 FQNEAQ (reference sequence). The CDR3 has 15 amino acids. V trimming: 5 bases; J trimming: 5 bases; junction bases outside the gene matches: 6. The CDR3: CASSATGGRTGELFF. CDR3 in DNA: TGTGCCAGCAGCGCGACAGGGGGTAGGACCGGGGAGCTGTTTTTT.

V is TRBV28 and J is TRBJ2-7; D is possibly TRBD1 (6 bases). This CDR3 is built from 14 residues. CDR1 is MDHEN, CDR2 SYDVKM, per germline. The germline V and J ends were trimmed by 3 bases and 1 base, with 10 bases remaining between them. The CDR3 region is CASSFGTPSYEQYF. The DNA for the CDR3 is TGTGCCAGCAGTTTCGGGACACCTTCCTACGAGCAGTACTTC.

The V and J genes are TRBV15 and TRBJ1-1; 7 nucleotides match TRBD1. This CDR3 spans 14 amino acids. Looked up from germline, CDR1 is LNHNV and CDR2 is YYDKDF (reference sequence). After removal of 4 bases from V and 1 base from J, the junction contained 3 bases not matched to a gene. The DNA for the CDR3 is TGTGCCACCAGCACTTGGACAGGGAACACTGAAGCTTTCTTT. Its translation is CATSTWTGNTEAFF.